The present TCR beta chain was sequenced within a study of T-cell reconstitution after alpha-beta-depleted transplantation in children listed by TCRdb under 2016. In terms of the full investigation: T-cell immune reconstitution after TCRalphabeta/CD19-depleted allogeneic hematopoietic cell transplantation in children was quantitatively tracked in the study by means of TCR repertoire profiling.

The receptor library was made with PCR. Sequenced on an Illumina HiSeq 2500. Molecular barcoding was employed in the preparation of TCR libraries, with unique molecular identifiers being used to normalize TCRbeta repertoire quantification. Using fastp at Q25 and MiXCR, TCRdb reprocessed the public reads and kept productive beta chains. Entries that share a CDR3 protein sequence are merged under the most common genes and DNA. Present in this sample are hundreds of thousands of distinct CDR3 sequences, over 9.5% of which were seen just once. 7.5% of the sample is taken by the ten largest. This clonotype was counted ten times or more. The specificity of this receptor is unknown. Base qualities are not recorded, but no much larger clone differs from it by a single base. The treatment or condition label for this specimen denotes: allogeneic hematopoietic cell transplantation with graft depleted of TCRalphabeta T cells and CD19 B cells. TCRalphabeta/CD19-depleted allogeneic hematopoietic cell grafts were given to the transplant recipients, all of whom were children.

Overall study results and their limits: The high TCRbeta diversity at day 60 in some patients was ascribed to recipient T cells and intrathymic progenitors that had survived conditioning. Over the following months the frequencies of hyperexpanded clones went down, and after one year T-cell counts and TCRbeta diversity were mostly credited to newly produced T cells. Apparently early alphabetaT-cell count recovery about two months after transplant reportedly relied on only several hundred rapidly expanded clones derived from non-depleted graft cells.

V was cut back by 5 bases and J by 3 bases, leaving a gap of 16 bases between them. From cysteine to phenylalanine, the CDR3 is 15 amino acids long. The entry retains the CDR3 DNA only, 45 bases that are in frame from base 1. The source material was PBMCs, sampled before TCRalphabeta/CD19-depleted stem cell transplant. This sequence originates from a boy less than two years old with acute myeloid leukemia, due to receive a stem cell transplant. The V and J genes are TRBV12-3 or TRBV12-4 and TRBJ1-2, with a tentative D gene TRBD1 over 5 matching bases. Read as DNA, the sequence is TGTGCCAGCAGTGTGCAGGGAGCGATCTACTATGGCTACACCTTC. Translated, this gives CASSVQGAIYYGYTF.